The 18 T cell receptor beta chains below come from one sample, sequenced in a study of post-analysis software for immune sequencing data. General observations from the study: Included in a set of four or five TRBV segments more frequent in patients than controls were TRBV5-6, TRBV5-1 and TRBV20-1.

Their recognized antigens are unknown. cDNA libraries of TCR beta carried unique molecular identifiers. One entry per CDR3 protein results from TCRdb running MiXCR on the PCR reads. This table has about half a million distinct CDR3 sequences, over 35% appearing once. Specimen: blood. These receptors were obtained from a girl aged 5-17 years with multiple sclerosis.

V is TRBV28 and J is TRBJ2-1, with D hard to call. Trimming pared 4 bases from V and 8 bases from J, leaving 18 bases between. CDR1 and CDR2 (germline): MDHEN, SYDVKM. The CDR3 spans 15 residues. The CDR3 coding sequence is TGTGCCAGCAGTTCAACCTACACAAGAAACTATGAGCAGTTCTTC. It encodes CASSSTYTRNYEQFF.

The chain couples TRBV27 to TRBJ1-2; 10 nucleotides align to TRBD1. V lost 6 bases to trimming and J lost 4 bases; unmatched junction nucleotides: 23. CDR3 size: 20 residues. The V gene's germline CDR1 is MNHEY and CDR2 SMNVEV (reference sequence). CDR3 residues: CASRLKGWLGTGAIGYGYTF. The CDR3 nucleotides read TGTGCCAGCAGGTTAAAGGGATGGTTAGGGACAGGGGCCATCGGCTATGGCTACACCTTC.

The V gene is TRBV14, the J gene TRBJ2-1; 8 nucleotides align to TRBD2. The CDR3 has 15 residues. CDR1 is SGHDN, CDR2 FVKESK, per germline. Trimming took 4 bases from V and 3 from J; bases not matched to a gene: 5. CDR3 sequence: CASSPPAGVYNEQFF. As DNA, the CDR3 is TGTGCCAGCAGCCCACCAGCGGGAGTCTACAATGAGCAGTTCTTC.

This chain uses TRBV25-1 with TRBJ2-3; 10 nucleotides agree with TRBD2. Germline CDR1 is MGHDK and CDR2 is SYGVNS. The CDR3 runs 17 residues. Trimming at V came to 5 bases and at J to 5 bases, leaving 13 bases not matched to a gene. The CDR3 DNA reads TGTGCCAGCAGTCCGCATGTAGCGGGAGGAGTCAGAGATACGCAGTATTTT. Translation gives CASSPHVAGGVRDTQYF.

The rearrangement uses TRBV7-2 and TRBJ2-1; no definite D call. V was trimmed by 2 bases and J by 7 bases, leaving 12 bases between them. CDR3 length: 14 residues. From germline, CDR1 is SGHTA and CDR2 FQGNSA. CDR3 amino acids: CASSLTPDPNEQFF. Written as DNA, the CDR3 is TGTGCCAGCAGCTTAACGCCAGATCCGAATGAGCAGTTCTTC.

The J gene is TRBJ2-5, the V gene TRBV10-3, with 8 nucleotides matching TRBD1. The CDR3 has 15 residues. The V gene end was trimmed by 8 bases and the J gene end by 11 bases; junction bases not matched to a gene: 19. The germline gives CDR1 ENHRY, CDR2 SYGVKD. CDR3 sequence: CAISGGQGLGNEQYF. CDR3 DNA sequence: TGTGCCATCTCCGGAGGACAGGGATTGGGGAATGAGCAGTACTTC.

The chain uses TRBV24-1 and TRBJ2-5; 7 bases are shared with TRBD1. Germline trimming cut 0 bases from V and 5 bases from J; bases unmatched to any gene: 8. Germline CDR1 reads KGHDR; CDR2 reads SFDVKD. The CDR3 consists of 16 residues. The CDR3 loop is CATSDLGKGARETQYF. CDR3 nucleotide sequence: TGTGCCACCAGTGATTTGGGAAAGGGGGCTCGGGAGACCCAGTACTTC.

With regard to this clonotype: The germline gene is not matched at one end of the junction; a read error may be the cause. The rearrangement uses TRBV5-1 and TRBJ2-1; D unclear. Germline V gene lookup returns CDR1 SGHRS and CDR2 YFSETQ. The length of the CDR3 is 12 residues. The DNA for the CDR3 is TGTGCCAGCAGCTTAGCCCTAAATGAGCAGTTCTTC. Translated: CASSLALNEQFF.

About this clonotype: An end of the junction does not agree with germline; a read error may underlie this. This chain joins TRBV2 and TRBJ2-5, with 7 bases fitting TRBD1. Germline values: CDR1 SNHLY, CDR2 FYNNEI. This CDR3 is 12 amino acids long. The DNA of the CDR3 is TGTGTCAGCAGGAACAGGGGAGAGACCCAGTACTTC. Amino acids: CVSRNRGETQYF.

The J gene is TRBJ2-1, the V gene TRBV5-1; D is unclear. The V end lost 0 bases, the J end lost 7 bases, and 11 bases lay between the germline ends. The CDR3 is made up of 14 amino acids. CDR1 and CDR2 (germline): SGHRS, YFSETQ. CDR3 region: CASSLVGSGNEQFF. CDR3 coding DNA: TGCGCCAGCAGCTTGGTAGGCAGTGGGAATGAGCAGTTCTTC.

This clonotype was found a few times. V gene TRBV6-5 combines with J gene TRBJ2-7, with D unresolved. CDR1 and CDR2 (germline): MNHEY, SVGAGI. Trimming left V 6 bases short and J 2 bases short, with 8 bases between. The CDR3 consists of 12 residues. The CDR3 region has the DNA TGTGCCAGCAGGGCTAGTGCCTACGAGCAGTACTTC. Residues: CASRASAYEQYF.

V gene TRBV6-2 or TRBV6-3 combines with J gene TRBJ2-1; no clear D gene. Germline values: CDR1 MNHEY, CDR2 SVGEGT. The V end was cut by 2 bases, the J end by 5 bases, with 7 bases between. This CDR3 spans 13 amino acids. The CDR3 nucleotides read TGTGCCAGCAGTTACGCTCTGGACAATGAGCAGTTCTTC. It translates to CASSYALDNEQFF.

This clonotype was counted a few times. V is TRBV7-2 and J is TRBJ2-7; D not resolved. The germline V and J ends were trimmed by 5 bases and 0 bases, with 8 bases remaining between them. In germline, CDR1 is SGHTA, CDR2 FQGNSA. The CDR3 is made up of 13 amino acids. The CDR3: CASSAQVSYEQYF. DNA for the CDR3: TGTGCCAGCAGCGCTCAGGTCTCCTACGAGCAGTACTTC.

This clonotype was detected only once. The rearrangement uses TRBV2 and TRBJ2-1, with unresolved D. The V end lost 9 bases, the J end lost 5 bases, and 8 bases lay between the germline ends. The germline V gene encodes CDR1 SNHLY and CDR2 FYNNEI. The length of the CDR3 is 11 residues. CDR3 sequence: CASLLNNEQFF. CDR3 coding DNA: TGTGCCAGTTTACTGAACAATGAGCAGTTCTTC. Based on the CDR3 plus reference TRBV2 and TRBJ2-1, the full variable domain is EPEVTQTPSHQVTQMGQEVILRCVPISNHLYFYWYRQILGQKVEFLVSFYNNEISEKSEIFDDQFSVERPDGSNFTLKIRSTKLEDSAMYFCASLLNNEQFFGPGTRLTVL.

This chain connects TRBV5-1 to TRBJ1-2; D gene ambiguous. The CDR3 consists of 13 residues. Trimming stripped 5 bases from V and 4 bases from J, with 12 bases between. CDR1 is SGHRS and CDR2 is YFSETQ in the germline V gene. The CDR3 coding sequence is TGCGCCAGCAGACCCGAACAAGGCTATGGCTACACCTTC. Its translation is CASRPEQGYGYTF.

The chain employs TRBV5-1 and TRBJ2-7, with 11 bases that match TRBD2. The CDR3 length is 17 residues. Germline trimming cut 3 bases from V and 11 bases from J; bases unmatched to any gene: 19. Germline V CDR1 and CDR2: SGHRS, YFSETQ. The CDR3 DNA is TGCGCCAGCAGCTATGGGGTGACCGGGACTAGCGGAGAGCGTGAGTACTTC. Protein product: CASSYGVTGTSGEREYF.

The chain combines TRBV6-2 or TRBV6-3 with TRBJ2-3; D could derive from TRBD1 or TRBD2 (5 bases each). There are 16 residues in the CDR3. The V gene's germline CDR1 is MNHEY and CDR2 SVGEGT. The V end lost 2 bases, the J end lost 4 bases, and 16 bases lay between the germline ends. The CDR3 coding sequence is TGTGCCAGCAGTTACGGAGTCGGGAAGGGGTCAGATACGCAGTATTTT. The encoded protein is CASSYGVGKGSDTQYF.

The CDR3, as DNA: TGTGCCAGCAGCTGGACTAGGGGGGAGACCCAGTACTTC. This codes for CASSWTRGETQYF. The V gene is TRBV7-2, the J gene TRBJ2-5; D might be TRBD2 (7 bases). Germline V gene sequence: CDR1 SGHTA, CDR2 FQGNSA. This CDR3 has 13 residues. The ends were cut back, 4 bases at V and 5 bases at J, with 11 bases in the middle. The whole variable domain, remainder taken from reference TRBV7-2 and TRBJ2-5, is GAGVSQSPSNKVTEKGKDVELRCDPISGHTALYWYRQSLGQGLEFLIYFQGNSAPDKSGLPSDRFSAERTGGSVSTLTIQRTQQEDSAVYLCASSWTRGETQYFGPGTRLLVL.